The 25 T cell receptor beta chains below all came from one sample that was sequenced in a study of shared clonotypes between healthy human individuals (dated by TCRdb to the early 2020s). CD8 naive samples consisted of CD45RO-negative cells that were positively selected for CCR7, yielding a CD45RA+CCR7+ population without TemRA cells. The library was prepared using the immunoSEQ multiplex PCR assay. Imported from immuneACCESS, the table was reduced by TCRdb to in-frame sequences with V and J called. These copies leave out some clones; in studies compared against another copy, an unresolved V gene accounts for under half, and the cause of the remainder is not known. The sample has about 2 million clones on record, about 95% of them singletons. Of the sample, around 1.1% falls within the top ten clones. The sequenced sample was naive CD8+ T cells sorted from blood. Reading the label with the study, this specimen's cell subset or site is: CD45RA+CCR7+. All receptors derive from a man younger than 35 in good health.

This chain joins TRBV19 and TRBJ1-5; TRBD1 is a possible D gene (6 bases). The V and J ends lost 4 bases and 3 bases respectively, with 16 bases between them. Germline assignment: CDR1 LNHDA and CDR2 SQIVND (reference sequence). This CDR3 contains 16 residues. CDR3 nucleotide sequence: TGTGCCAGTAGTAGGCCGGGACAAAAAACCAATCAGCCCCAGCATTTT. This sequence encodes CASSRPGQKTNQPQHF. Based on the CDR3 plus reference TRBV19 and TRBJ1-5, the full variable domain is DGGITQSPKYLFRKEGQNVTLSCEQNLNHDAMYWYRQDPGQGLRLIYYSQIVNDFQKGDIAEGYSVSREKKESFPLTVTSAQKNPTAFYLCASSRPGQKTNQPQHFGDGTRLSIL.

In its sample, this clone was seen once. The chain has TRBV11-2 and TRBJ2-1; TRBD2 is a possible D gene (5 bases). Deletions cut 5 bases from V and 0 bases from J, with 8 bases between. CDR1 is SGHAT and CDR2 is FQNNGV in the germline V gene. The CDR3 totals 14 residues. The CDR3 protein is CASSLAFSYNEQFF. CDR3 bases: TGTGCCAGCAGCCTAGCCTTCTCCTACAATGAGCAGTTCTTC.

The chain combines TRBV6-5 with TRBJ2-3; TRBD2 agrees at 10 bases. The CDR3 consists of 15 residues. CDR1 and CDR2 (germline): MNHEY, SVGAGI. The V and J ends lost 2 bases and 3 bases, in that order; junction bases with no gene match: 2. In DNA form, the CDR3 reads TGTGCCAGCAGTTACCAAGCGGGAGGGACAGATACGCAGTATTTT. Residues: CASSYQAGGTDTQYF.

The rearrangement uses TRBV6-1 and TRBJ2-7; tentative D call: TRBD1 (6 bases). Germline values: CDR1 MNHNS, CDR2 SASEGT. This CDR3 region has 13 residues. The ends were cut back, 4 bases at V and 3 bases at J, with 10 bases in the middle. Written as DNA, the CDR3 is TGTGCCAGCAGTGCCGGGACACTCTACGAGCAGTACTTC. As protein: CASSAGTLYEQYF.

J is TRBJ1-2 and V is TRBV6-5; 12 nucleotides agree with TRBD1. Germline V gives CDR1 MNHEY, CDR2 SVGAGI. The CDR3 runs 15 residues. V shed 8 bases, J shed 6 bases, and the junction held 10 bases outside the gene matches. The CDR3 region is CASRTPGQGADGYTF. In DNA form, the CDR3 reads TGTGCCAGCCGAACCCCGGGACAGGGGGCAGATGGCTACACCTTC.

This clone appeared a few times. The chain is built from TRBV27 and TRBJ1-1, with 9 bases identical to TRBD1. V lost 8 bases and J lost 5; bases outside the gene matches: 9. CDR1 is MNHEY and CDR2 is SMNVEV in the germline V gene (reference sequence). The CDR3 contains 14 residues. CDR3 loop: CASGPGTGRTEAFF. CDR3 nucleotides: TGTGCCAGCGGTCCCGGGACAGGGAGGACTGAAGCTTTCTTT.

The V call is TRBV18, the J call TRBJ2-3, with D possibly being TRBD1 (5 bases). Germline V gene sequence: CDR1 KGHSH, CDR2 LQKENI. Trimming took off 5 bases at V and 4 bases at J, with 19 bases between the two ends. The CDR3 contains 16 residues. The CDR3 region has the DNA TGTGCCAGCTCATCTCAAGGGGATTTGGTCGCAGATACGCAGTATTTT. Translating it yields CASSSQGDLVADTQYF.

This chain connects TRBV5-4 to TRBJ2-5; TRBD1 aligns across 10 bases. This CDR3 has 13 residues. Germline V gives CDR1 SGHNT, CDR2 YYREEE (reference sequence). V shed 4 bases and J 5 bases; nucleotides not matched to a gene: 2. This CDR3 reads CASSKTGGETQYF. CDR3 coding DNA: TGTGCCAGCAGCAAGACAGGGGGCGAGACCCAGTACTTC.

Of note for this clone: A read error may produce the germline difference seen at one junction end. The chain carries TRBV2 and TRBJ2-2; perhaps TRBD1 as D (6 bases). Germline CDR1 is SNHLY and CDR2 is FYNNEI. This CDR3 region has 16 residues. The CDR3 loop is CASSEDWGPNTGELFF. DNA for the CDR3: TGTGCCAGCAGCGAAGACTGGGGGCCGAACACCGGGGAGCTGTTTTTT.

This rearrangement joins TRBV7-9 to TRBJ2-7, with a possible D match to TRBD1 (6 bases). Trimming left V 2 bases short and J 3 bases short, with 11 bases between. The CDR3 has 14 amino acids. Germline-derived CDR1 and CDR2 are SEHNR and FQNEAQ (reference sequence). This chain's CDR3 is CASSLSNRDYEQYF. The DNA of the CDR3 is TGTGCCAGCAGCTTAAGTAACAGGGACTACGAGCAGTACTTC.

This chain links TRBV5-4 with TRBJ2-2; no definite D call. V shed 4 bases and J shed 5 bases, with 12 bases lying between them. The CDR3 sequence is 14 residues long. Germline CDR1 reads SGHNT; CDR2 reads YYREEE (reference sequence). The CDR3 reads CASSPREGTGELFF. The CDR3 coding sequence is TGTGCCAGCAGCCCAAGGGAAGGTACCGGGGAGCTGTTTTTT.

A word on this clone: Other DNA sequences from this sample encode an identical CDR3 as well. The chain joins TRBV19 to TRBJ1-5, with 7 bases identical to TRBD1. The junction had 5 bases not matched to a gene; V was cut back by 4 bases and J by 2 bases. The CDR3 is made up of 15 amino acids. CDR1 is LNHDA and CDR2 is SQIVND in the germline V gene (reference sequence). The CDR3 coding sequence is TGTGCCAGTAGTACAGACAGGGAAGGCAATCAGCCCCAGCATTTT. It specifies CASSTDREGNQPQHF. Looking up the rest from reference TRBV19 and TRBJ1-5 gives the full variable domain: DGGITQSPKYLFRKEGQNVTLSCEQNLNHDAMYWYRQDPGQGLRLIYYSQIVNDFQKGDIAEGYSVSREKKESFPLTVTSAQKNPTAFYLCASSTDREGNQPQHFGDGTRLSIL.

V usage is TRBV29-1 and J usage is TRBJ2-7; a possible D gene is TRBD2 (5 bases). CDR3 size: 11 residues. CDR1 and CDR2 (germline): SQVTM, ANQGSEA. The V gene lost 4 bases and the J gene lost 5 bases, with 9 bases spanning the gap. In nucleotides, the CDR3 is TGCAGCGTTGGCGGGTGGGACGAGCAGTACTTC. Residues: CSVGGWDEQYF.

CDR3 residues: CASSFPPRAVLNTGELFF. CDR3 coding DNA: TGTGCCAGCAGTTTCCCCCCCCGTGCAGTATTGAACACCGGGGAGCTGTTTTTT. V is TRBV28 and J is TRBJ2-2; D unresolved. Germline values: CDR1 MDHEN, CDR2 SYDVKM. The CDR3 sequence is 18 residues long. V lost 3 bases, J lost 1 base, and 18 bases lay in between.

The chain uses TRBV27 and TRBJ2-7; D might be TRBD1 (6 bases). V lost 6 bases to trimming and J lost 0 bases, with 15 bases between them. The CDR3 totals 15 residues. Per the germline V gene, CDR1 is MNHEY and CDR2 is SMNVEV (reference sequence). The CDR3 DNA is TGTGCCAGCAGCCCCACAGGGTTCGCCTCCTACGAGCAGTACTTC. As protein: CASSPTGFASYEQYF.

The chain has TRBV27 and TRBJ2-1; D is ambiguous. V lost 4 bases to trimming and J lost 13 bases, with 14 bases between them. Germline loops: CDR1 MNHEY, CDR2 SMNVEV (reference sequence). This CDR3 region has 12 residues. CDR3 nucleotides: TGTGCCAGCAGTTCCTGGCTCGGTCTTCAGTTCTTC. It codes for CASSSWLGLQFF.

The chain employs TRBV7-9 and TRBJ2-7; 10 nucleotides align to TRBD1. From germline, CDR1 is SEHNR and CDR2 FQNEAQ (reference sequence). J gave up 5 bases and V 1 base, and 5 bases lay outside the gene matches. This CDR3 is 15 amino acids long. The CDR3 nucleotides read TGTGCCAGCAGCTTAGTCGGGACAGGGGTCGACGAGCAGTACTTC. Protein: CASSLVGTGVDEQYF. Variable domain in full (rest from reference TRBV7-9 and TRBJ2-7): DTGVSQNPRHKITKRGQNVTFRCDPISEHNRLYWYRQTLGQGPEFLTYFQNEAQLEKSRLLSDRFSAERPKGSFSTLEIQRTEQGDSAMYLCASSLVGTGVDEQYFGPGTRLTVT.

CDR3 protein: CASRVWGDEQFF. CDR3 DNA sequence: TGTGCCAGCAGGGTTTGGGGCGATGAGCAGTTCTTC. The chain employs TRBV27 and TRBJ2-1; weak D call: TRBD1 (5 bases). Germline CDR1 reads MNHEY; CDR2 reads SMNVEV (reference sequence). The ends were cut back, 6 bases at V and 8 bases at J, with 11 bases in the middle. The CDR3 is made up of 12 amino acids.

V and J are TRBV27 and TRBJ2-7, with 8 positions matching TRBD2. The CDR3 totals 15 residues. Germline assignment: CDR1 MNHEY and CDR2 SMNVEV (reference sequence). The V and J ends lost 8 bases and 5 bases, in that order; junction bases with no gene match: 14. CDR3 DNA sequence: TGTGCCAGCGGATCCCCGGGACTAGAGACTGACGAGCAGTACTTC. Amino acids: CASGSPGLETDEQYF.

The chain recombines TRBV11-2 with TRBJ2-7; TRBD2 aligns across 8 bases. Germline V gives CDR1 SGHAT, CDR2 FQNNGV. Unmatched junction bases numbered 6, after V lost 5 bases and J lost 3 bases. This CDR3 contains 14 residues. The CDR3 DNA sequence: TGTGCCAGCAGCCTAGCGGGTTTGGACTACGAGCAGTACTTC. Protein: CASSLAGLDYEQYF.

With regard to this clone: Other nucleotide sequences from this sample produce the same CDR3. The J gene is TRBJ2-7, the V gene TRBV25-1; perhaps TRBD2 as D (5 bases). V was pared by 1 base and J by 0 bases, with 7 bases between. CDR3 length: 14 residues. CDR1 and CDR2 (germline): MGHDK, SYGVNS. The CDR3 is CASSESGSSYEQYF. CDR3 DNA sequence: TGTGCCAGCAGTGAATCGGGGAGCTCCTACGAGCAGTACTTC.

V and J are TRBV5-1 and TRBJ1-2; a weak D match, TRBD1 (5 bases). Trimming removed 4 bases at V and 1 base at J, with 14 bases between. Germline values: CDR1 SGHRS, CDR2 YFSETQ. This CDR3 has 15 residues. The CDR3: CASSLSGQINYGYTF. In DNA, the CDR3 is TGCGCCAGCAGCCTATCAGGGCAGATTAACTATGGCTACACCTTC.

This chain links TRBV2 with TRBJ2-7, with D possibly TRBD2 on 6 matching bases. Trimming pared 3 bases from V and 4 bases from J, leaving 10 bases between. Per germline, CDR1 SNHLY and CDR2 FYNNEI. This CDR3 has 13 residues. The CDR3 loop is CASSEFAGYEQYF. In DNA form, the CDR3 reads TGTGCCAGCAGTGAGTTCGCGGGGTACGAGCAGTACTTC.

The chain carries TRBV29-1 and TRBJ1-6; D might be TRBD1 (5 bases). The CDR3 spans 15 residues. V shed 2 bases and J shed 6 bases, with 14 bases lying between them. Germline V gene sequence: CDR1 SQVTM, CDR2 ANQGSEA. The CDR3, as DNA: TGCAGCGTTGAACGGCCGACAAGGGGTAATTCACCCCTCCACTTT. It translates to CSVERPTRGNSPLHF.

The chain couples TRBV6-5 to TRBJ2-7; D is possibly TRBD1 (6 bases). Trimming cost V 7 bases and J 3 bases, with 16 bases left between them. Germline values: CDR1 MNHEY, CDR2 SVGAGI. The CDR3 covers 14 residues. The CDR3 DNA follows: TGTGCCAGCACCGTAGGGGGTCCTAGCTACGAGCAGTACTTC. This translates into CASTVGGPSYEQYF.